The rows below give T cell receptor beta chains drawn from one sample of a study of T cells in localized non-small cell lung cancer. Measured with immunoSEQ multiplex PCR; TCRdb has only the in-frame clones, and not every one. The sample records under 50,000 clones, 80% to 85% being singletons. Sequencing was performed on peripheral blood mononuclear cells, taken before any cancer treatment. Receptors originate from a man aged 35-75 years with stage III lung adenocarcinoma. CDR3s leave out the opening cysteine and the closing phenylalanine or tryptophan.

V gene: TRBV11-2; J gene: TRBJ2-5; CDR3 protein: ASSSRLAGGPGTQY
V gene: TRBV6-1; J gene: TRBJ2-1; CDR3 protein: ASSEAGNNEQF
V gene: TRBV9; J gene: TRBJ2-2; CDR3 protein: ASSARISGGAATGELF
V gene: TRBV10-3; J gene: TRBJ2-7; CDR3 protein: AISESIGTASYEQY
V gene: TRBV10-2; J gene: TRBJ2-3; CDR3 protein: ASSPIVERGGTDTQY
V gene: TRBV19; J gene: TRBJ1-1; CDR3 protein: ASSIRDPGSYTEAF
V gene: TRBV30; J gene: TRBJ2-4; CDR3 protein: AWSGGLGGRNIQY
V gene: TRBV27; J gene: TRBJ2-1; CDR3 protein: ASSLLGRAGGADEQF
V gene: TRBV2; J gene: TRBJ1-5; CDR3 protein: ASRVSDQPQH
V gene: TRBV6-5; J gene: TRBJ2-5; CDR3 protein: ASSYHPSGGGETQY
V gene: TRBV5-1; J gene: TRBJ1-1; CDR3 protein: ASSLGSGRPEAF
V gene: TRBV28; J gene: TRBJ1-1; CDR3 protein: ASNIQGAIEAF
V gene: TRBV29-1; J gene: TRBJ2-7; CDR3 protein: SVAGGVTGSYEQY
V gene: TRBV5-6; J gene: TRBJ2-3; CDR3 protein: ASSFYSTDTQY
V gene: TRBV5-1; J gene: TRBJ2-5; CDR3 protein: ASSPSREETQY
V gene: TRBV18; J gene: TRBJ2-5; CDR3 protein: ASSLSPGPETQY
V gene: TRBV5-4; J gene: TRBJ2-1; CDR3 protein: ASSNGVNEQF
V gene: TRBV7-8; J gene: TRBJ1-1; CDR3 protein: ASSLASTGGWSTEAF
V gene: TRBV27; J gene: TRBJ2-5; CDR3 protein: ASSFGTGGETQY
V gene: TRBV7-8; J gene: TRBJ2-2; CDR3 protein: ASSEWTSRGELF
V gene: TRBV5-4; J gene: TRBJ2-2; CDR3 protein: ASSLGQASNTGELF
V gene: TRBV6-1; J gene: TRBJ1-5; CDR3 protein: ASSATTGFNQPQH
V gene: TRBV7-6; J gene: TRBJ1-1; CDR3 protein: ASSLLGRQGPLNTEAF
V gene: TRBV5-1; J gene: TRBJ1-2; CDR3 protein: ASSQDLSHYYGYT
V gene: TRBV2; J gene: NA; CDR3 protein: ASSFRDSRGYEQY